This paragraph reports one T cell receptor (beta chain). What it binds is not known. With random hexamers, reverse transcription was performed on roughly 0.45 to 1 ug of RNA. By means of immunoSEQ multiplex PCR, TCR beta CDR3 spanning 54 Vbeta and 13 Jbeta underwent amplification. MiXCR, applied by TCRdb to the immunoSEQ multiplex PCR reads, yields one record per CDR3 protein. The sample consists of under 200,000 distinct CDR3 sequences, over 85% of them appearing once. These data are taken from a study of CD8 T cells in Susac syndrome. Controls were healthy donors (matched for age and sex). FACS enriched CD8+ TEMRA cells, while bulk CD8+ and CD4+ were negatively isolated. The CDR3 sequence is 13 residues long. Germline V gives CDR1 MGHRA, CDR2 YSYEKL. V lost 1 base, J lost 7 bases, and 11 bases lay in between. Points from the study as a whole: The study's TCR sequencing and HLA analysis covered a relatively small number of individuals, and the study acknowledged this.

This receptor was identified in a human donor in good health. Specimen: CD4+ T cells from PBMCs. The chain employs TRBV4-1 and TRBJ2-7; a weak D match, TRBD1 (6 bases). DNA for the CDR3: TGCGCCAGCAGCCAAGTGGGGGCAGGGGAGCAGTACTTC. It codes for CASSQVGAGEQYF.